This TCR beta chain appears in the sequencing data of a study of blood T cell repertoires in COVID-19. Study in general: Among Cohort 3 donors, those recovered had two negative PCRs, clearance, or symptom resolution. T cells, B-cell-depleted T cells, or PBMCs supplied cDNA or gDNA.

Those who participated ranged in age from about 18 to 89 years and resided in some 24 US areas. This CDR3 is 16 amino acids long. With 1 base clipped from V and 0 bases from J, the junction kept 5 bases outside the gene matches. CDR1 SGHRS and CDR2 YFSETQ come from the germline V gene. Here immunoSEQ multiplex PCR was the method, and the copy in TCRdb shows in-frame clones only, minus some. This table has hundreds of thousands of clones, more than 75% appearing once. The rearrangement links TRBV5-1 to TRBJ2-3; 7 positions match TRBD2. The clonotype was recovered from a man between 40 and 49 years old in a cohort exposed to, infected with or recovered from COVID-19 (not recorded which). Sequenced input: PBMCs or T cells enriched from blood (not recorded which). The DNA for the CDR3 is TGCGCCAGCAGCTTGAGTAGCGGGTCTAGCACAGATACGCAGTATTTT. Translation gives CASSLSSGSSTDTQYF.